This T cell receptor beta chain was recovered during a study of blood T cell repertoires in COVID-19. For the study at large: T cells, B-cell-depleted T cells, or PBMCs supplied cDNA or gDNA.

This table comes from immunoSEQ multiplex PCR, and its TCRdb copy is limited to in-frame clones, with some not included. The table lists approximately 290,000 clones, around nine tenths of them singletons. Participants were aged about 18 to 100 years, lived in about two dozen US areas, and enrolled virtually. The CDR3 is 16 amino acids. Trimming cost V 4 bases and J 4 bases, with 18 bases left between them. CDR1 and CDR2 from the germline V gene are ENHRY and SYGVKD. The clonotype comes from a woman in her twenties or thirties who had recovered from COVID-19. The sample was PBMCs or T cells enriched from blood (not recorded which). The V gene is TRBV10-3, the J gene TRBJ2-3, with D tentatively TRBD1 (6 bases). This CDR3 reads CAISAPPGHNADTQYF. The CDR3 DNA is TGTGCCATCAGTGCCCCCCCGGGACATAACGCAGATACGCAGTATTTT.